The rows below give T cell receptor beta chains drawn from one sample of a study of blood T cell dynamics during melanoma immunotherapy. Generated by immunoSEQ multiplex PCR, the TCRdb table keeps only in-frame clones and is missing some. The table shows approximately 20,000 clones, with about 85% occurring only once. Specimen: blood, collected from a patient treated with checkpoint blockade. These receptors were obtained from a human donor with melanoma. Each CDR3 is given without its conserved first and last residue. The D gene is left open where the match is weak.

j_gene: TRBJ2-1; d_gene: TRBD2; v_gene: TRBV5-1; CDR3aa: ASSPGTSGYNEQF
j_gene: TRBJ2-3; d_gene: .; v_gene: TRBV18; CDR3aa: ASSEAATDTQY
j_gene: TRBJ1-1; d_gene: .; v_gene: TRBV5-6; CDR3aa: ASSLVLAGLNTEAF
j_gene: TRBJ2-1; d_gene: .; v_gene: TRBV9; CDR3aa: ASSVGSADYNEQF
j_gene: TRBJ2-7; d_gene: TRBD2; v_gene: TRBV7-9; CDR3aa: ASSFLAGGQPYEQY
j_gene: TRBJ2-7; d_gene: TRBD2; v_gene: TRBV29-1; CDR3aa: SVDSSGSYEQY
j_gene: TRBJ2-7; d_gene: .; v_gene: TRBV15; CDR3aa: ATSRPRQATYEQY
j_gene: TRBJ2-1; d_gene: .; v_gene: TRBV20-1; CDR3aa: SARRRREQF
j_gene: TRBJ2-3; d_gene: TRBD2; v_gene: TRBV28; CDR3aa: ASSLMREGTDTQY
j_gene: TRBJ2-1; d_gene: .; v_gene: TRBV5-8; CDR3aa: ASRSTGSFYNEQF
j_gene: TRBJ1-2; d_gene: .; v_gene: TRBV11-2; CDR3aa: ASSLDPGQGGYGYT
j_gene: TRBJ2-2; d_gene: .; v_gene: TRBV6-6; CDR3aa: ASNKQGPTNTGELF
j_gene: TRBJ2-5; d_gene: .; v_gene: TRBV7-8; CDR3aa: ASSPRGGTQETQY
j_gene: TRBJ2-2; d_gene: .; v_gene: TRBV18; CDR3aa: ASSPSSSLNTGELF
j_gene: TRBJ1-5; d_gene: TRBD1; v_gene: TRBV2; CDR3aa: ASSWDRAQPQH
j_gene: .; d_gene: .; v_gene: TRBV7-2; CDR3aa: ASSFEPYEQY
j_gene: TRBJ2-3; d_gene: .; v_gene: TRBV12-5; CDR3aa: AIEEGTRVDTQY
j_gene: TRBJ2-1; d_gene: TRBD2; v_gene: TRBV7-9; CDR3aa: ASSSLAGGRSYNEQF
j_gene: TRBJ2-3; d_gene: TRBD2; v_gene: TRBV2; CDR3aa: ASTPPTGAGGGPDTQY
j_gene: TRBJ1-2; d_gene: .; v_gene: TRBV5-6; CDR3aa: ASSLLPGLHTN
j_gene: TRBJ1-1; d_gene: .; v_gene: TRBV5-1; CDR3aa: ASSAGRVNTEAF
j_gene: TRBJ1-1; d_gene: .; v_gene: TRBV19; CDR3aa: ASSTNKKGSNTEAF